This record looks at one T cell receptor beta chain sequence and its context. Its specific antigen is unknown. Nothing much larger sits one base from this clone, and base qualities are not available. In the paper's terms, the time point label means: week 11, during vaccination. Each vaccine dose, consisting of 300 ug of a 20-mer mutant IDH1 peptide in Montanide, was administered subcutaneously with topical imiquimod. Newly diagnosed WHO grade 3 or 4 IDH1-mutant astrocytomas showing loss of nuclear ATRX were present in the donors. The samples were drawn from NOA16, a multicentre, single-arm, open-label phase I trial in Germany that tested a mutant IDH1 peptide vaccine in humans for the first time. Genomic DNA for TCRB sequencing was isolated from EDTA blood with the DNeasy Blood and Tissue Kit. The data belong to a study of a mutant IDH1 vaccine in newly diagnosed glioma (dated by TCRdb to the early 2020s). Study-level background: Patients were given eight vaccinations, in weeks 1, 3, 5, 7, 11, 15, 19 and 23, which matched visits V03 through V10. Of the 32 patients who were treated, 62.5% were male and 37.5% were female, and the mean age was around 43 years. Peripheral blood was drawn at six visits: V03 (baseline), V05, V07, V10, V12 and V13. Longitudinal TCRB deep sequencing was performed for 20 to 25 treated patients wherever samples were available for exploratory analyses. Vaccination started 4-6 weeks after radiotherapy alone, or was given together with temozolomide cycles in the groups whose treatment included chemotherapy. Prior to enrollment, standard therapy consisting of radiotherapy alone, temozolomide alone, or radiochemotherapy with temozolomide had been administered to patients, with the combination being received by most patients. The research as a whole found: Across multiple MHC alleles, vaccine-induced immune responses were seen in around 93% of patients. According to the authors, sample limitations meant that analyses of patient blood samples could not be reproduced. PBMC samples for TCRB deep sequencing were selected based on availability. No apparent relationship was observed between pseudoprogression and alterations in the top peripheral T cell clonotypes detected by TCRB sequencing.

The method behind the library was the immunoSEQ multiplex PCR assay. Following the manufacturer's protocol, the hsTCRB Kit was used to amplify rearranged TCR beta chain sequences. TCRB libraries were sequenced on an Illumina MiSeq. As for the authors' bioinformatics: The proprietary platform of the kit vendor was used for demultiplexing, trimming and gene mapping. This is the immuneACCESS table as TCRdb keeps it, with only in-frame sequences that have V and J called. A part of the clones is gone; compared with another copy, unresolved V genes explain less than half, and the rest is unexplained. V and J calls and clone size follow that table, whereas D and trimming were derived from the DNA. This sample holds roughly 70,000 clones; about four fifths were observed only once. Together, the top ten hold about 8.2% of the sample. The CDR3 sequence holds 15 residues, the cysteine and phenylalanine included. The sequence is cut down to CDR3 DNA, 45 bases in frame from base 1. V lost 5 bases and J lost 0 bases; the stretch between them is 11 bases long. The germline V gene (reference sequence) yields MNHNY for CDR1 and SVGAGI for CDR2.

The chain employs TRBV6-6 and TRBJ1-3; TRBD1 could be the D gene, as 5 bases match. The clonotype was recovered from a woman aged 50 to 60 with glioma. The sequencing here drew on PBMCs, taken from a glioma patient whose treatment included an IDH1 peptide vaccine. The CDR3 region: CASSRQLDSGNTIYF. The nucleotide sequence is TGTGCCAGCAGTAGACAGCTGGACTCTGGAAACACCATATATTTT.